This TCR beta chain was retrieved from a study of shared T cell receptors in the human thymus (dated by TCRdb to about 2021). Context from the whole study: The study examined how self-reactive, shared T-cell receptor alpha chains are generated in the human thymus.

The CDR3 starts with the cysteine, ends with the phenylalanine, and has 13 residues. The kept DNA is CDR3 alone, 39 bases in frame from the first base. Per the germline V gene (reference sequence), MNHEY is the CDR1 and SMNVEV is the CDR2. Cut back by 3 bases and 4 bases, the V and J ends lie 7 bases apart. Library preparation was by the immunoSEQ multiplex PCR assay. TCRdb took over this immuneACCESS table, retaining in-frame rearrangements with V and J assigned. Such tables are incomplete; in checked studies, under half of the missing clones stem from an unresolved V gene, and the remainder is unexplained. This sample is represented by about 380,000 clones; 95% of them were singletons. In total, the top ten clones hold 0.02% of the sample. Worth noting for this clone: Its antigen is not yet known. No qualities accompany the bases; no much larger clone lies one base away.

The chain is assembled from TRBV27 and TRBJ1-3, with the D gene too uncertain to name. Sequencing was carried out using thymocytes. This receptor was taken from a human donor. The DNA sequence follows: TGTGCCAGCAGTTTCTATCGGGGAAACACCATATATTTT. It codes for CASSFYRGNTIYF.